This TCR beta chain was sequenced during a study of cytomegalovirus exposure and HLA in healthy donors. Study-wide results and limits: When analyzed later, a missense DCLRE1C variant was found to be linked to TCR beta V- and J-gene trimming. The study listed 164 cytomegalovirus-associated TCR beta chains. Earlier findings revealed that most TCR beta V segments proved productive either about 90% or about 30% of the time.

The germline V gene encodes CDR1 SGDLS and CDR2 YYNGEE. V was shortened by 0 bases and J by 0 bases, with 10 bases between the two germline ends. The CDR3 covers 16 residues. As for this clone: Its specificity is not known.

PCR employed 60 Vbeta and 13 Jbeta primers. Assay: immunoSEQ multiplex PCR; the TCRdb copy retains only in-frame clones and omits some. The sample contains roughly 99,000 clones, 82% of which appear only once. This rearrangement joins TRBV9 to TRBJ2-1; a weak D match, TRBD1 (6 bases). The origin of this receptor is a man aged 25 to 40 in good health and CMV-seropositive. Sequenced material: PBMCs. The CDR3 DNA reads as TGTGCCAGCAGCGTAGGGGGGCAGAGCTCCTACAATGAGCAGTTCTTC. It encodes CASSVGGQSSYNEQFF.